The next 29 T cell receptor beta chains were all read from a single sample in a study of OX40 agonist ivuxolimab in advanced cancers. Method: immunoSEQ multiplex PCR; TCRdb's copy keeps in-frame clones and lacks some. The repertoire holds 40,000 to 45,000 clones, with about 88% as singletons. Material: CD4+ or CD8+ T cells sorted from blood, obtained in a trial of the OX40 agonist ivuxolimab. The origin of the receptors is an adult with an advanced solid tumor such as melanoma, head and neck, liver or kidney cancer.

This chain joins TRBV4-1 and TRBJ2-5; D uncertain. Germline-derived CDR1 and CDR2 are MGHRA and YSYEKL. This CDR3 region has 15 residues. The V end lost 4 bases, the J end lost 2 bases, and 14 bases lay between the germline ends. CDR3 loop: CASSPLPGPQETQYF. The CDR3 DNA reads as TGCGCCAGCAGCCCCCTCCCAGGACCTCAAGAGACCCAGTACTTC.

For the CDR3, the DNA is TGTGCCATCAGTGCGGCTAGCGGGAGGGGGACCACAGATACGCAGTATTTT. Its protein is CAISAASGRGTTDTQYF. The chain recombines TRBV10-3 with TRBJ2-3; 12 nucleotides align to TRBD2. J lost 2 bases, V lost 4 bases, and 7 bases had no gene match. The CDR3 is 17 amino acids. Germline V gene sequence: CDR1 ENHRY, CDR2 SYGVKD.

V and J are TRBV19 and TRBJ2-7; tentatively, D is TRBD1 (6 bases). The CDR3 consists of 14 residues. With 3 bases removed from V and 3 bases from J, the gap between germline ends came to 12 bases. The germline CDR1 and CDR2 sequences are LNHDA and SQIVND (reference sequence). The CDR3 sequence: CASSMGLDSYEQYF. CDR3 nucleotide sequence: TGTGCCAGTAGTATGGGCCTGGACAGCTACGAGCAGTACTTC.

The rearrangement joins TRBV13 to TRBJ2-5; 11 bases match TRBD2. The DNA end lines up better with TRBJ2-7; the J call may be wrong. Germline V gives CDR1 PRHDT, CDR2 FYEKMQ (reference sequence). This CDR3 spans 15 amino acids. The CDR3 bases are TGTGCCAGCAGCCCAACGACTAGCGGGACCTACGAGCAGTACTTC. This encodes CASSPTTSGTYEQYF.

The rearrangement uses TRBV20-1 and TRBJ2-1; no definite D call. V lost 3 bases and J 5 bases, leaving 2 bases between the germline ends. The germline gives CDR1 DFQATT, CDR2 SNEGSKA (reference sequence). This CDR3 is 10 amino acids long. Here the CDR3 DNA reads TGCAGTGCTAGCCACAATGAGCAGTTCTTC. This codes for CSASHNEQFF.

This clone qualifies as medium-sized (0.01 to 0.1%). Other DNA sequences from this sample encode an identical CDR3 as well. The chain has TRBV7-9 and TRBJ2-7; D remains unclear. V lost 3 bases, J lost 4 bases, and 7 bases lay in between. Germline V CDR1 and CDR2: SEHNR, FQNEAQ (reference sequence). The CDR3 consists of 12 residues. Written as DNA, the CDR3 is TGTGCCAGCAGCTTGTCCTCGTACGAGCAGTACTTC. Amino acids: CASSLSSYEQYF.

This chain joins TRBV7-9 and TRBJ1-1; a weak D match, TRBD1 (5 bases). The CDR3 covers 17 residues. Germline CDR1 reads SEHNR; CDR2 reads FQNEAQ (reference sequence). V was cut by 1 base and J by 0 bases, with 15 bases left in between. CDR3 in amino acids: CASSLGLGGSLNTEAFF. DNA of the CDR3: TGTGCCAGCAGCTTAGGTCTGGGGGGAAGCCTGAACACTGAAGCTTTCTTT.

The rearrangement joins TRBV28 to TRBJ2-1, with TRBD1 matching over 12 bases. Germline CDR1 and CDR2: MDHEN and SYDVKM. CDR3 size: 16 residues. J lost 16 bases, V lost 1 base, and 14 bases had no gene match. The CDR3 DNA follows: TGTGCCAGCAGTTTATTAAGGGACAGGGGGCTTTTGAGCAGTTTCTTC. Encoded protein: CASSLLRDRGLLSSFF.

The genes are TRBV19 and TRBJ1-5; TRBD1 agrees at 8 bases. The J segment lost 2 bases and the V segment lost 7 bases, leaving 4 bases of the junction unmatched. Germline CDR1 and CDR2: LNHDA and SQIVND (reference sequence). This CDR3 has 14 amino acids. The CDR3 protein is CASIPGGRNQPQHF. CDR3 sequence (DNA): TGTGCCAGTATCCCAGGGGGCCGCAATCAGCCCCAGCATTTT.

The V call is TRBV7-3, the J call TRBJ2-2; 10 bases fit TRBD2. After removal of 2 bases from V and 2 bases from J, the junction contained 5 bases not matched to a gene. Per germline, CDR1 SGHTA and CDR2 FQGTGA. There are 17 residues in the CDR3. This CDR3 reads CASSLLAGVTNTGELFF. In DNA, the CDR3 is TGTGCCAGCAGCTTACTAGCGGGAGTAACCAACACCGGGGAGCTGTTTTTT. Together with reference TRBV7-3 and TRBJ2-2, the CDR3 gives the full variable domain: GAGVSQTPSNKVTEKGKYVELRCDPISGHTALYWYRQSLGQGPEFLIYFQGTGAADDSGLPNDRFFAVRPEGSVSTLKIQRTERGDSAVYLCASSLLAGVTNTGELFFGEGSRLTVL.

V and J are TRBV11-2 and TRBJ2-6; D is unresolved. Germline V gene sequence: CDR1 SGHAT, CDR2 FQNNGV. Trimming shortened V by 6 bases and J by 3 bases, and 12 bases separated the two germline ends. The CDR3 extends over 15 amino acids. The CDR3 loop reads CASRQWAVGANVLTF. As DNA, the CDR3 is TGTGCCAGCAGACAATGGGCAGTTGGGGCCAACGTCCTGACTTTC.

This clone was detected only a few times. The genes are TRBV9 and TRBJ2-2, with D possibly called TRBD1 or TRBD2 (7 bases each). Trimming took off 5 bases at V and 5 bases at J, with 13 bases between the two ends. The germline gives CDR1 SGDLS, CDR2 YYNGEE. CDR3 length: 14 residues. The CDR3 reads CASRGGGSTGELFF. The CDR3 nucleotides are TGTGCCAGCAGAGGGGGCGGGAGTACCGGGGAGCTGTTTTTT.

The gene calls are TRBV28 and TRBJ2-1, with 7 nucleotides matching TRBD1. Germline V lookup: CDR1 MDHEN, CDR2 SYDVKM. The length of the CDR3 is 16 residues. The V segment lost 4 bases and the J segment 1 base; nucleotides outside the gene matches: 7. The CDR3 reads CASSYKGARSYNEQFF. Written as DNA, the CDR3 is TGTGCCAGCAGTTACAAGGGGGCGAGATCCTACAATGAGCAGTTCTTC.

The J gene is TRBJ2-5, the V gene TRBV6-1, with D unclear. The CDR3 runs to 15 residues. The V gene's germline CDR1 is MNHNS and CDR2 SASEGT. Trimming removed 4 bases from V and 5 bases from J, with 17 bases in between. The CDR3, as DNA: TGTGCCAGCAGTGTTGGATTAGGTTCGAGGGAGACCCAGTACTTC. Protein: CASSVGLGSRETQYF.

This chain links TRBV5-1 with TRBJ1-1; weak D call: TRBD1 (6 bases). The CDR3 totals 14 residues. The ends were cut back, 2 bases at V and 1 base at J, with 9 bases in the middle. The germline V gene encodes CDR1 SGHRS and CDR2 YFSETQ. The CDR3 bases are TGCGCCAGCAGCTTCTTGACAGGGAACACTGAAGCTTTCTTT. Translated: CASSFLTGNTEAFF.

The chain uses TRBV19 and TRBJ1-1; 7 positions agree with TRBD1. CDR1 and CDR2 (germline): LNHDA, SQIVND (reference sequence). J lost 5 bases, V lost 3 bases, and 6 bases had no gene match. This CDR3 is built from 14 residues. The CDR3 DNA reads as TGTGCCAGTAGTATCCAGGGGGGCTTGACTGAAGCTTTCTTT. Its protein product is CASSIQGGLTEAFF.

The chain has TRBV5-1 and TRBJ2-6; D is perhaps TRBD1 or TRBD2 (5 bases each). The length of the CDR3 is 15 residues. V lost 0 bases to trimming and J lost 3 bases, with 7 bases between them. Germline loops: CDR1 SGHRS, CDR2 YFSETQ. This CDR3 reads CASSLGGVGANVLTF. DNA for the CDR3: TGCGCCAGCAGCTTGGGAGGGGTTGGGGCCAACGTCCTGACTTTC.

The chain joins TRBV9 to TRBJ2-5, with TRBD1 matching 8 bases. The DNA end lines up better with TRBJ2-7; the J call may be wrong. The CDR3 is 16 amino acids. CDR1 is SGDLS and CDR2 is YYNGEE in the germline V gene. CDR3 sequence (DNA): TGTGCCAGCAGCCCCGACCCCGGACAGGGAGCTTCCGAGCAGTACTTC. Residues: CASSPDPGQGASEQYF.

The rearrangement links TRBV15 to TRBJ1-1; D remains ambiguous. Germline CDR1 and CDR2: LNHNV and YYDKDF (reference sequence). V was pared by 3 bases and J by 0 bases, with 11 bases between. This CDR3 has 15 residues. DNA of the CDR3: TGTGCCACCAGCAGCAGAGGGTCGATGAACACTGAAGCTTTCTTT. Its protein is CATSSRGSMNTEAFF.

This sequence joins TRBV5-1 and TRBJ2-5; D gene ambiguous. Germline loops: CDR1 SGHRS, CDR2 YFSETQ. V lost 4 bases and J 3 bases, leaving 13 bases between the germline ends. The CDR3 sequence is 14 residues long. CDR3 nucleotides: TGCGCCAGCAGCACCGCCGCGACGAAAGAGACCCAGTACTTC. Translated: CASSTAATKETQYF. The complete variable domain, with remaining parts taken from reference TRBV5-1 and TRBJ2-5, reads KAGVTQTPRYLIKTRGQQVTLSCSPISGHRSVSWYQQTPGQGLQFLFEYFSETQRNKGNFPGRFSGRQFSNSRSEMNVSTLELGDSALYLCASSTAATKETQYFGPGTRLLVL.

This clone was seen just once. The junction departs from germline at one end; a sequencing error may be responsible. This chain joins TRBV5-5 and TRBJ1-1, with 8 bases aligning to TRBD1. Germline assignment: CDR1 SGHKS and CDR2 YYEKEE (reference sequence). The CDR3 extends over 12 amino acids. CDR3 protein: CASNLQGARAFF. The DNA for the CDR3 is TGTGCCAGCAACTTGCAGGGGGCTCGAGCTTTCTTT. Supplemented by reference TRBV5-5 and TRBJ1-1, the full variable domain reads DAGVTQSPTHLIKTRGQQVTLRCSPISGHKSVSWYQQVLGQGPQFIFQYYEKEERGRGNFPDRFSARQFPNYSSELNVNALLLGDSALYLCASNLQGARAFFGQGTRLTVV.

This chain joins TRBV30 and TRBJ2-7; weak D call: TRBD2 (6 bases). Trimming stripped 4 bases from V and 0 bases from J, with 13 bases between. Germline V CDR1 and CDR2: GTSNPN, SVGIG (reference sequence). There are 14 residues in the CDR3. CDR3 DNA sequence: TGTGCCTGGATCGAGCCCGGGAGCTCCTACGAGCAGTACTTC. Amino acid sequence: CAWIEPGSSYEQYF.

The V gene is TRBV5-8, the J gene TRBJ2-6; 10 bases map to TRBD1. The CDR3 runs to 18 residues. Germline assignment: CDR1 SGHTS and CDR2 YDEGEE. After removal of 1 base from V and 2 bases from J, the junction contained 6 bases not matched to a gene. The CDR3 reads CASSLYSTGGAGANVLTF. CDR3 sequence (DNA): TGTGCCAGCAGCTTGTATTCGACAGGGGGCGCTGGGGCCAACGTCCTGACTTTC.

CDR3 loop: CASSLGTGGREQYF. CDR3 nucleotide sequence: TGTGCCAGCAGCTTAGGGACAGGGGGTCGCGAGCAGTACTTC. The gene calls are TRBV7-9 and TRBJ2-7; 10 nucleotides line up with TRBD1. J gave up 6 bases and V 1 base, and 3 bases lay outside the gene matches. The CDR3 runs 14 residues. Germline V CDR1 and CDR2: SEHNR, FQNEAQ (reference sequence).

The V and J genes are TRBV28 and TRBJ2-2, with a weak D call TRBD1 (5 bases). The CDR3 is 18 residues long. Germline assignment: CDR1 MDHEN and CDR2 SYDVKM. V dropped 6 bases and J dropped 5 bases, with 25 bases sitting between them. This CDR3 is CASRASSLRPGWTGELFF. The CDR3 DNA follows: TGTGCCAGCAGAGCCAGCAGTTTACGGCCAGGGTGGACCGGGGAGCTGTTTTTT.

The rearrangement uses TRBV7-3 and TRBJ2-1; maybe TRBD1 (5 bases). V lost 5 bases to trimming and J lost 3 bases, with 17 bases between them. The CDR3 covers 16 residues. Germline loops: CDR1 SGHTA, CDR2 FQGTGA. CDR3: CASSTGRPRGYNEQFF. The CDR3 DNA is TGTGCCAGCAGCACCGGACGGCCAAGGGGCTACAATGAGCAGTTCTTC.

The chain joins TRBV19 to TRBJ1-2; D remains ambiguous. CDR3 length equals 14 residues. Per germline, CDR1 LNHDA and CDR2 SQIVND (reference sequence). Trimming removed 3 bases from V and 4 bases from J, with 12 bases in between. In nucleotides, the CDR3 is TGTGCCAGTAGTATCCGGTCAGAGCGCTATGGCTACACCTTC. Protein: CASSIRSERYGYTF.

This chain joins TRBV7-9 and TRBJ2-4; TRBD1 is a possible D gene (6 bases). Trimming took 4 bases from V and 12 from J, leaving 19 bases between them. Germline lookup yields CDR1 SEHNR and CDR2 FQNEAQ (reference sequence). The CDR3 contains 14 residues. The CDR3 bases are TGTGCCAGCAGCTCCTCCCTTTATGGACAGCCTCAGTACTTC. Protein sequence: CASSSSLYGQPQYF.

This chain uses TRBV6-1 with TRBJ2-7, with TRBD2 matching 7 bases. CDR3 length equals 13 residues. J was trimmed by 1 base and V by 4 bases; bases with no gene match: 1. From germline, CDR1 is MNHNS and CDR2 SASEGT. CDR3 in amino acids: CASSGTRSYEQYF. The DNA for the CDR3 is TGTGCCAGCAGTGGGACTAGATCCTACGAGCAGTACTTC.